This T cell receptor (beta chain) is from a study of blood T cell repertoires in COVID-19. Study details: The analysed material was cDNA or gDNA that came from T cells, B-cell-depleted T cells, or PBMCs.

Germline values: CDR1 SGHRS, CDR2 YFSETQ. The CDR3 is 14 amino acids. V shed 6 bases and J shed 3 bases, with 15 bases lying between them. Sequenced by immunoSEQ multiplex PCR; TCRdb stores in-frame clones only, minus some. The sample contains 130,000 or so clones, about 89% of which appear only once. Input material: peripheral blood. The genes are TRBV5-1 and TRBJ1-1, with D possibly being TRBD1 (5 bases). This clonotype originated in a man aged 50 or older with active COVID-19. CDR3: CASNKGHSDTEAFF. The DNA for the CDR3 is TGCGCCAGCAACAAGGGGCATTCGGACACTGAAGCTTTCTTT.